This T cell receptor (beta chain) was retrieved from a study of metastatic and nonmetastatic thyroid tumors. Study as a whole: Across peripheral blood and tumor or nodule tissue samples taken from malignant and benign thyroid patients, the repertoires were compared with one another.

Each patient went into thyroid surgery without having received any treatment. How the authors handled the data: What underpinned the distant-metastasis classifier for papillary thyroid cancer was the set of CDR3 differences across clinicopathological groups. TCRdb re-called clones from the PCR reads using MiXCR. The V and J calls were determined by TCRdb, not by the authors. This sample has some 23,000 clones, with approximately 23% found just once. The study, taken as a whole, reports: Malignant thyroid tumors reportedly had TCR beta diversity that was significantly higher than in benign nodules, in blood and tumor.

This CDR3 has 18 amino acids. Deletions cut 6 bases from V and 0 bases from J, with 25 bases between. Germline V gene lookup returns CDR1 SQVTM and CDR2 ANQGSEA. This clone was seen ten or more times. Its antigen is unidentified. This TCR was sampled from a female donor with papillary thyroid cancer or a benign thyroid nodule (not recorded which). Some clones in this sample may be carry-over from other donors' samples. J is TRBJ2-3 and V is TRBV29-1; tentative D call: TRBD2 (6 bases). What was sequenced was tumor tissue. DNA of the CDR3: TGCAGCGTCCTTGGGGTCCGGAACCGGGAGATTAGCACAGATACGCAGTATTTT. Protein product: CSVLGVRNREISTDTQYF.